This paragraph covers one TCR beta chain sequence. The source of the sample is a study of blood T cell repertoires in COVID-19. With 4 bases removed from V and 0 bases from J, the gap between germline ends came to 12 bases. In germline, CDR1 is SEHNR, CDR2 FQNEAQ (reference sequence). The CDR3 extends over 16 amino acids. Measured with immunoSEQ multiplex PCR; TCRdb has only the in-frame clones, and not every one. The sample shows roughly 100,000 clones, about 87% of them seen only once. The source material was peripheral blood. This chain uses TRBV7-9 with TRBJ1-4; D perhaps matches TRBD1 (6 bases). This receptor was obtained from a human donor in a cohort sampled during active or convalescent COVID-19. CDR3 sequence: CASSWRGAATNEKLFF. The CDR3, as DNA: TGTGCCAGCAGCTGGCGGGGGGCTGCAACTAATGAAAAACTGTTTTTT.